This T cell receptor (beta chain) was captured by sequencing in a study of cytomegalovirus exposure and HLA in healthy donors. Study-level points and caveats: A previous analysis found most TCR beta V segments productive roughly 90% or roughly 30% of the time. The study found most TCR sequences rare, yet found some public TCRs in many donors.

The PCR employed 60 Vbeta primers together with 13 Jbeta primers. The repertoire was sequenced with immunoSEQ multiplex PCR; TCRdb's copy has only in-frame clones and lacks some. This table holds some 200,000 clones, roughly 80% found once. The V and J ends lost 4 bases and 0 bases, in that order; junction bases with no gene match: 3. Germline lookup yields CDR1 SQVTM and CDR2 ANQGSEA. The CDR3 extends over 13 amino acids. On this clone: Its antigen remains unknown.

The chain employs TRBV29-1 and TRBJ2-7; TRBD2 agrees at 7 bases. Sequencing was done on a sample of PBMCs. The receptor comes from a female donor in good health and CMV-seronegative. DNA for the CDR3: TGCAGCGTTGTCGGGGGGAGCTCCTACGAGCAGTACTTC. Translated, it gives CSVVGGSSYEQYF.